This T cell receptor (beta chain) stems from a study of technical replicates of blood from a handful of donors. Some clones are missing from TCRdb's copy, which holds only in-frame ones; the method was immunoSEQ multiplex PCR. Of about 57,000 clones listed, about 93% are singletons. Germline V lookup: CDR1 SGHVS, CDR2 FQNEAQ. The junction had 4 bases not matched to a gene; V was cut back by 4 bases and J by 2 bases. The CDR3 length is 15 residues. The sequenced sample was PBMCs. This TCR derives from a human donor in good health. Some clones in this sample may be carry-over from other donors' samples. V and J are TRBV7-8 and TRBJ2-3; TRBD1 aligns across 9 bases. CDR3 sequence reads: CASSSGTGPTDTQYF. The CDR3 bases are TGTGCCAGCAGCTCCGGGACAGGGCCCACAGATACGCAGTATTTT.